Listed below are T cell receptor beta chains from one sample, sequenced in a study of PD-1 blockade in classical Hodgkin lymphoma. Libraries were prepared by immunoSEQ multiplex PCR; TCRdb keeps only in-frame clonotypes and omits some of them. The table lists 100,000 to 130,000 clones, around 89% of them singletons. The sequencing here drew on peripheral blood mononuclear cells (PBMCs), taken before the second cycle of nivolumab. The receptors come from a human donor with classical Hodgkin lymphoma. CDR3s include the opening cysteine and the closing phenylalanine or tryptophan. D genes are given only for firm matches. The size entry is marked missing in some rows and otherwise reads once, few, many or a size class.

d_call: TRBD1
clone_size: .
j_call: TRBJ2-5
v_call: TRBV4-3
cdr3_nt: TGCGCCAGCAGCCAGACAGGGTTGGAGACCCAGTACTTC
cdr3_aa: CASSQTGLETQYF

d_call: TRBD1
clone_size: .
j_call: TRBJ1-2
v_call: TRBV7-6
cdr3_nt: TGTGCCAGCAGCCCCGTCCCAGCAGGGGGGCGGCAAGACTACACCTTC
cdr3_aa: CASSPVPAGGRQDYTF

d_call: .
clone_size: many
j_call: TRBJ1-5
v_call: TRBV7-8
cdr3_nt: TGTGCCAGCAGCATAGGGGGGACTCAGCCCCAGCATTTT
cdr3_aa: CASSIGGTQPQHF

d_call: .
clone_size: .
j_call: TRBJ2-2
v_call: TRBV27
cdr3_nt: TGTGCCAGCAGTTTTTACGGGGCAGGCGGGGAGCTGTTTTTT
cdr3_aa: CASSFYGAGGELFF

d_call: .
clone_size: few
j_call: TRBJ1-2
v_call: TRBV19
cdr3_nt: TGTGCCAGTAGTATAGAACCCCCGGCAGGGTACGGCTACACCTTC
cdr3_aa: CASSIEPPAGYGYTF

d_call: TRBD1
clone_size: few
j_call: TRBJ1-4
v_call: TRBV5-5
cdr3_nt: TGTGCCAGCAGCACCCCTGACAGGGGGAATGAAAAACTGTTTTTT
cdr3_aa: CASSTPDRGNEKLFF

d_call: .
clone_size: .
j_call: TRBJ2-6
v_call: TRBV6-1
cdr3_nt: TGTGCCAGCAGTGGGGAGGCCAAGCGGCCCGCTTCGGGGGCCAACGTCCTGACTTTC
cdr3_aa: CASSGEAKRPASGANVLTF

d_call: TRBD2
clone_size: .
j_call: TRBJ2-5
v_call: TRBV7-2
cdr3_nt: TGTGCCAGCAGCCTCTCTAGCGGGTACCTTCAAGAGACCCAGTACTTC
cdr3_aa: CASSLSSGYLQETQYF

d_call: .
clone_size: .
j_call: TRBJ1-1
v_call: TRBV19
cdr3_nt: TGTGCCAGTAGTATATATCAGGGTGAAGCTTTCTTT
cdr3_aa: CASSIYQGEAFF

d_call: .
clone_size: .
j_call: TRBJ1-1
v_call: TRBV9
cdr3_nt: TGTGCCAGCAGCGTAGCTACAGGTTTGAACACTGAAGCTTTCTTT
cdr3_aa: CASSVATGLNTEAFF

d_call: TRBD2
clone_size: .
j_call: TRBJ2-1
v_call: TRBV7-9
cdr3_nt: TGTGCCAGCAGCTTATCCGGGAGGGCCTATGAGCAGTTCTTC
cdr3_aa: CASSLSGRAYEQFF

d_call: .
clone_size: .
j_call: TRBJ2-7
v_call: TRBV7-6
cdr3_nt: TGTGCCAGCAGCCAACTTTTGGCAAGCTACGAGCAGTACTTC
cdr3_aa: CASSQLLASYEQYF

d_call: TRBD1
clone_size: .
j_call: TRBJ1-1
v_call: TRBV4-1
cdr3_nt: TGCGCCAGCAGCCCCGACAGGGGCAGTAGGGACACTGAAGCTTTCTTT
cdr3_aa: CASSPDRGSRDTEAFF

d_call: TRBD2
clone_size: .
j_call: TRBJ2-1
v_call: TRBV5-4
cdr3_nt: TGTGCCAGCAGCTGGCCGACTAGCGGAATTTCCTACAATGAGCAGTTCTTC
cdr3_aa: CASSWPTSGISYNEQFF

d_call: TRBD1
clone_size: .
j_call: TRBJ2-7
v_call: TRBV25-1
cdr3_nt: TGTGCCAGCAGACCGGACCGGGACAGCCCCTACGAGCAGTACTTC
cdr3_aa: CASRPDRDSPYEQYF

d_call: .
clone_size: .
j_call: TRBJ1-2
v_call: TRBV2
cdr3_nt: TGTGCCGCAAACAGGGTGGATGGCTACACCTTC
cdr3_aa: CAANRVDGYTF

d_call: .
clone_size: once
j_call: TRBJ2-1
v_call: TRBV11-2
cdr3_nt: TGTGCCAGCAGCTTAGATGCCGCTGGGCCAGATGGCGAGCAGTTCTTC
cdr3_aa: CASSLDAAGPDGEQFF

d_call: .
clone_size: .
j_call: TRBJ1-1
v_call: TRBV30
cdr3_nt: TGTGCCTGGAGTGTTGCAGAGAACACTGAAGCTTTCTTT
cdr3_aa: CAWSVAENTEAFF

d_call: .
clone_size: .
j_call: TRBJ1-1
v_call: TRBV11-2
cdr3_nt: TGTGCCAGCAGCCTGGAAATCAGGTACACTGAAGCTTTCTTT
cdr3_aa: CASSLEIRYTEAFF

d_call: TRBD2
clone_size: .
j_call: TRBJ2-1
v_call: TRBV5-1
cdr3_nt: TGCGCCAGCAGCGGAGCGGGAGGGGGGTACAATGAGCAGTTCTTC
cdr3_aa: CASSGAGGGYNEQFF

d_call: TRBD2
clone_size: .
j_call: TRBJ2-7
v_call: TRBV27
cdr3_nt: TGTGCCAGCAGCCAGCGGGAGCGGACCTACGAGCAGTACTTC
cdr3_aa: CASSQRERTYEQYF

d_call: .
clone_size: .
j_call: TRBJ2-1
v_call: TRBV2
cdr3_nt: TGTGCCAGCCTGAGAGAGGGGGGGGGAAGATCCTACAATGAGCAGTTCTTC
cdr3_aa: CASLREGGGRSYNEQFF

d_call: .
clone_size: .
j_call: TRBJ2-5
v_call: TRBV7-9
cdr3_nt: TGTGCCAGCAGTCACCAAGAGACCCAGTACTTC
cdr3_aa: CASSHQETQYF

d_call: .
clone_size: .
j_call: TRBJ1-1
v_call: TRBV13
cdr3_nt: TGTGCCAGCAGCTTATGGGGTAGCGGCACTGAAGCTTTCTTT
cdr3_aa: CASSLWGSGTEAFF

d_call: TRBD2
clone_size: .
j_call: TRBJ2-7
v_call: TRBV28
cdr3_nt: TGTGCCAGCAGTTTAGTGGGACTAGCGGGGGGGTACGAGCAGTACTTC
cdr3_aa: CASSLVGLAGGYEQYF

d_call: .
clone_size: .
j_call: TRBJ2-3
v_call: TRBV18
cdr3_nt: TGTGCCAGCCTACCCGGGAGTACAGATACGCAGTATTTT
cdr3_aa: CASLPGSTDTQYF

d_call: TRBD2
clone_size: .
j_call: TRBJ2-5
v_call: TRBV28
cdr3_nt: TGTGCCAGCAGTGCGACTAGCGGGGAGACCCAGTACTTC
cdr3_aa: CASSATSGETQYF

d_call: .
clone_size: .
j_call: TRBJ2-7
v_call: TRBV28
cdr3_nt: TGTGCCAGCAGTTTCTCCTACGAGCAGTACTTC
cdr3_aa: CASSFSYEQYF

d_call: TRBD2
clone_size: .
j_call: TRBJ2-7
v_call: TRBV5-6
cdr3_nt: TGTGCCAGCAGCCGTCGGACTAGCGGGACTTACGAGCAGTACTTC
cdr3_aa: CASSRRTSGTYEQYF

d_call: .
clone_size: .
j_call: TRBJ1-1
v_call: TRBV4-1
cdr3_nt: TGCGCCAGCAGCCAAGCCCACCAGGGGAACACTGAAGCTTTCTTT
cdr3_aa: CASSQAHQGNTEAFF